Listed below are T cell receptor beta chains from one sample, sequenced in a study of precursors of human CD4 cytotoxic T cells. TCRdb called the reads again in MiXCR, with one record for every CDR3 protein. The table includes 150 to 200 distinct CDR3 sequences, under 30% detected once. Sequences were obtained from memory CD4+ T cells from blood (PBMCs). The receptors come from a human donor in good health. CDR3s include the opening cysteine and the closing phenylalanine or tryptophan. A D gene is named only where the DNA matches it firmly. Clone size appears in some rows only: once, few, many, or a class for an expanded clone.

TRBJ2-2	TRBV6-6	few	TRBD2	16	TGTGCCAGCACTAAAACTAGCGGGAGGGCCCCCGGGGAGCTGTTTTTT	CASTKTSGRAPGELFF
TRBJ2-3	TRBV29-1	hyperexpanded	TRBD2	14	TGCAGCATCGGGACTAGCGGGAGAATAGATACGCAGTATTTT	CSIGTSGRIDTQYF
TRBJ1-5	TRBV30	-	-	13	TGTGCCTGGGGGCAAATAAAATCTCAGCCCCAGCATTTT	CAWGQIKSQPQHF
TRBJ2-3	TRBV9	-	-	14	TGTGCCAGCAGCGTGACGGCCTCCACAGATACGCAGTATTTT	CASSVTASTDTQYF
TRBJ2-1	TRBV12-3/TRBV12-4	-	TRBD2	20	TGTGCCAGCAGTCTCTCGTGGGCGACATACGTAGATCCGGGGGGCAATGAGCAGTTCTTC	CASSLSWATYVDPGGNEQFF
TRBJ2-5	TRBV28	large	TRBD1	17	TGTGCCAGCAGCCCCCTTCGGGGCAGGGGGCGCGGGGAGACCCAGTACTTC	CASSPLRGRGRGETQYF
TRBJ1-5	TRBV5-1	-	-	13	TGCGCCAGCTCACCCGGGAGGGGTCAGCCCCAGCATTTT	CASSPGRGQPQHF
TRBJ2-1	TRBV12-3/TRBV12-4	hyperexpanded	TRBD2	14	TGTGCCAGCAGTTGGCGGGAGGGTTACAATGAGCAGTTCTTC	CASSWREGYNEQFF
TRBJ2-1	TRBV28	hyperexpanded	TRBD1	15	TGTGCCAGCAGTTTGAGGACAGGGGCCTACAATGAGCAGTTCTTC	CASSLRTGAYNEQFF
TRBJ2-2	TRBV5-1	-	TRBD1	16	TGCGCCAGCAGCTTGACAGGGGCGTCGGACACCGGGGAGCTGTTTTTT	CASSLTGASDTGELFF
TRBJ1-1	TRBV21-1	-	-	13	TGTGCCAGCACCCTCGTGAAGGAACCTGAAGCTTTCTTT	CASTLVKEPEAFF
TRBJ1-4	TRBV27	-	-	15	TGTGCCAGCAGTGGACTAGACAGCATTAATGAAAAACTGTTTTTT	CASSGLDSINEKLFF
TRBJ2-7	TRBV6-5	-	TRBD1	16	TGTGCCAGCAGTTACTCTGGCGTGTCGAGGGGGCTCGAGCAGTACTTC	CASSYSGVSRGLEQYF
TRBJ2-1	TRBV29-1	hyperexpanded	-	16	TGCAGCGCCCCCCTGTTGGCAACCAGCTCCTACAATGAGCAGTTCTTC	CSAPLLATSSYNEQFF
TRBJ2-1	TRBV7-9	-	TRBD1	15	TGTGCCAGCAGCTTAGGGCCGGGACAGCACAATGAGCAGTTCTTC	CASSLGPGQHNEQFF
TRBJ1-5	TRBV7-8	-	-	15	TGTGCCAGCAGCTTACGAGGTTTAAGCAATCAGCCCCAGCATTTT	CASSLRGLSNQPQHF
TRBJ2-7	TRBV6-2/TRBV6-3	-	TRBD2	15	TGTGCCAGCAGTTACAGGCTAGCGGGACCCTACGAGCAGTACTTC	CASSYRLAGPYEQYF
TRBJ1-1	TRBV28	few	-	16	TGTGCCAGCAGCTCCCCCGGCGGGGAAGCGAACACTGAAGCTTTCTTT	CASSSPGGEANTEAFF
TRBJ2-5	TRBV7-2	large	TRBD2	14	TGTGCCAGCAGCCCTTGGACTAGCGCGGAGACCCAGTACTTC	CASSPWTSAETQYF
TRBJ2-7	TRBV10-1	-	-	16	TGCGCCAGCAGTCGGTTCACCGGGACTTATCCCTACGAGCAGTACTTC	CASSRFTGTYPYEQYF
TRBJ2-5	TRBV2	-	TRBD1	15	TGTGCCAGCAGTGAAGACAGGGGGCGCGGGGAGACCCAGTACTTC	CASSEDRGRGETQYF
TRBJ2-7	TRBV12-3/TRBV12-4	large	-	11	TGTGCCAGCAGGACAGGCTACGAGCAGTACTTC	CASRTGYEQYF
TRBJ2-3	TRBV20-1	-	TRBD2	15	TGCAGTGCTAATAGCGGGAGGAGAGCCCCAGATACGCAGTATTTT	CSANSGRRAPDTQYF
TRBJ2-3	TRBV3-1	large	-	16	TGTGCCAGCAGCCAAAGAGTTGGCGGTGCAACAGATACGCAGTATTTT	CASSQRVGGATDTQYF
TRBJ2-3	TRBV3-1	-	-	14	TGTGCCAGCAGCCAAGCGGTCAGCCTCGATACGCAGTATTTT	CASSQAVSLDTQYF
TRBJ2-5	TRBV2	hyperexpanded	TRBD1	13	TGTGCCAGCAGCTTGGACAGGGAGGAGACCCAGTACTTC	CASSLDREETQYF
TRBJ2-1	TRBV7-2	-	-	15	TGTGCCAGCAGCAGCAGGGGGGGGGCCTACAATGAGCAGTTCTTC	CASSSRGGAYNEQFF
TRBJ2-4	TRBV12-3/TRBV12-4	large	TRBD1	19	TGTGCCAGCAGACTGGACAGGAACTTGCACTACGTAGCCAAAAACATTCAGTACTTC	CASRLDRNLHYVAKNIQYF
TRBJ1-3	TRBV24-1	large	TRBD1	14	TGTGCCACCCTGAACAGGGGGCGAGGAAACACCATATATTTT	CATLNRGRGNTIYF
TRBJ1-2	TRBV6-5	large	-	16	TGTGCCAGCAGTCTCACAGGGCCGTTAGCTAACTATGGCTACACCTTC	CASSLTGPLANYGYTF
TRBJ2-7	TRBV11-1	few	-	14	TGTGCCAGCAGCCGGAGCGACGGGGTCTACGAGCAGTACTTC	CASSRSDGVYEQYF
TRBJ2-7	TRBV7-9	large	-	12	TGTGCCAGCAGCCCGAGATTAGCGGAGCAGTACTTC	CASSPRLAEQYF
TRBJ2-7	TRBV6-5	-	TRBD2	14	TGTGCCAGCAGTTTAGCGGGGCCTGCCTACGAGCAGTACTTC	CASSLAGPAYEQYF
TRBJ2-1	TRBV7-2	-	-	12	TGTGCCAGCAGCTTCCCCTACAATGAGCAGTTCTTC	CASSFPYNEQFF
TRBJ2-7	TRBV12-3/TRBV12-4	-	-	14	TGTGCCAGCAGTCCCCGGGGTAGCGGAGACGAGCAGTACTTC	CASSPRGSGDEQYF
TRBJ2-1	TRBV11-2	-	-	14	TGTGCCAGCAGCTTACGGCGGGCTGACAATGAGCAGTTCTTC	CASSLRRADNEQFF
TRBJ1-6	TRBV9	-	-	15	TGTGCCAGCAGCGTGTCGGACAATTATAATTCACCCCTCCACTTT	CASSVSDNYNSPLHF
TRBJ2-7	TRBV4-1	large	-	15	TGCGCCAGCAGCCAAGATCGAGGGCAGGGAGGCGAGCAGTACTTC	CASSQDRGQGGEQYF
TRBJ1-1	TRBV5-1	large	-	14	TGCGCCAGCAGCTTGGCCGGGCGGGCCACTGAAGCTTTCTTT	CASSLAGRATEAFF
TRBJ2-3	TRBV2	-	TRBD1	15	TGTGCCAGCAGCATCGACAGGGGCCGCACAGATATGCAGTATTTT	CASSIDRGRTDMQYF
TRBJ2-7	TRBV27	large	-	13	TGTGCCAGCAAACCGGGACATTTCTACGAGCAGTACTTC	CASKPGHFYEQYF
TRBJ1-1	TRBV4-1	-	-	15	TGCGCCAGCAGCCAAGACAGGGGAGGGAAAACTGAAGCTTTCTTT	CASSQDRGGKTEAFF
TRBJ2-3	TRBV5-8	-	TRBD2	16	TGTGCCAGCACCCAATTGAGGACTAGCGGCACAGATACGCAGTATTTT	CASTQLRTSGTDTQYF
TRBJ2-1	TRBV12-3/TRBV12-4	large	-	14	TGTGCCAGCAGCCTAAGAGAAGGGTTGAATGAGCAGTTCTTC	CASSLREGLNEQFF
TRBJ2-3	TRBV29-1	large	-	12	TGCAGCGTTACGGGGGGCACAGATACGCAGTATTTT	CSVTGGTDTQYF
TRBJ1-4	TRBV2	-	-	14	TGTGCCAGCAGTTTTGACAGGAGGGATGAAAAACTGTTTTTT	CASSFDRRDEKLFF
TRBJ2-5	TRBV20-1	large	TRBD2	16	TGCAGTGCGGAAGAGGCTAGCGGGAGAGACCAAGAGACCCAGTACTTC	CSAEEASGRDQETQYF
TRBJ2-7	TRBV9	large	TRBD2	18	TGTGCCAGCAGCGTAGACATAGCGGGAGGCCAATTCACCTACGAGCAGTACTTC	CASSVDIAGGQFTYEQYF